One and the same sample provided the 27 T cell receptor beta chains below, sequenced in a study of blood T cell repertoires in COVID-19. TCRdb's table, derived via immunoSEQ multiplex PCR, lists solely in-frame clones and lacks some. Of 100,000 to 150,000 clones listed, roughly 80% are singletons. What was sequenced was peripheral blood. These receptors originate from an elderly man with COVID-19, enrolled during active disease.

This chain links TRBV10-3 with TRBJ1-1; 7 bases fit TRBD1. CDR3 length equals 13 residues. From germline, CDR1 is ENHRY and CDR2 SYGVKD. V lost 11 bases, J lost 5 bases, and 11 bases stayed unmatched. The CDR3 region has the DNA TGTGCCTCTCAGGGCAGGGGGGCTACTGAAGCTTTCTTT. Its protein product is CASQGRGATEAFF.

The J gene is TRBJ2-2, the V gene TRBV19, with TRBD1 matching over 8 bases. V gave up 7 bases and J gave up 4 bases; unmatched junction bases: 11. The V gene's germline CDR1 is LNHDA and CDR2 SQIVND (reference sequence). The length of the CDR3 is 16 residues. CDR3 DNA sequence: TGTGCCAGTACTGAGGCCGGGACAGGCCGCACCGGGGAGCTGTTTTTT. This codes for CASTEAGTGRTGELFF.

This rearrangement joins TRBV28 to TRBJ2-7; TRBD1 agrees at 11 bases. The germline CDR1 and CDR2 sequences are MDHEN and SYDVKM. The CDR3 totals 14 residues. J was trimmed by 2 bases and V by 6 bases; bases with no gene match: 3. CDR3 coding DNA: TGTGCCAGCAGACGGGGACAGGGGGCCTACGAGCAGTACTTC. This encodes CASRRGQGAYEQYF.

The V gene is TRBV5-1, the J gene TRBJ2-7; 8 bases map to TRBD2. Trimming took 8 bases from V and 1 from J; bases not matched to a gene: 8. Germline V lookup: CDR1 SGHRS, CDR2 YFSETQ. CDR3 length: 14 residues. The CDR3 region is CASTLTSESYEQYF. DNA for the CDR3: TGCGCCAGTACACTGACTAGCGAGTCCTACGAGCAGTACTTC.

The J gene is TRBJ2-7, the V gene TRBV30, with TRBD1 matching over 12 bases. The germline CDR1 and CDR2 sequences are GTSNPN and SVGIG (reference sequence). J gave up 6 bases and V 0 bases, and 6 bases lay outside the gene matches. The CDR3 sequence is 15 residues long. The CDR3, as DNA: TGTGCCTGGAGTGTGCCGGGACAGGGGGCGTTCGAGCAGTACTTC. Its translation is CAWSVPGQGAFEQYF.

CDR3 amino acids: CASSVAGLSYNEQFF. The DNA of the CDR3 is TGTGCCAGCAGCGTTGCGGGACTTTCCTACAATGAGCAGTTCTTC. The V and J genes are TRBV9 and TRBJ2-1; the D gene is possibly TRBD2 (6 bases). The CDR3 runs 15 residues. From germline, CDR1 is SGDLS and CDR2 YYNGEE. The V gene lost 2 bases and the J gene lost 1 base, with 10 bases spanning the gap.

The V and J genes are TRBV6-5 and TRBJ1-4, with 9 nucleotides matching TRBD1. J was trimmed by 6 bases and V by 4 bases; bases with no gene match: 3. CDR1 and CDR2 from the germline V gene are MNHEY and SVGAGI. The CDR3 runs 14 residues. In DNA, the CDR3 is TGTGCCAGCAGTTTACAGGGGGCCTATGAAAAACTGTTTTTT. This gives the protein CASSLQGAYEKLFF.

This chain links TRBV5-4 with TRBJ2-7; maybe TRBD2 (6 bases). The CDR3 is made up of 15 amino acids. V was shortened by 4 bases and J by 3 bases, with 17 bases between the two germline ends. Germline assignment: CDR1 SGHNT and CDR2 YYREEE (reference sequence). The CDR3 loop is CASSLQAGPNYEQYF. Here the CDR3 DNA reads TGTGCCAGCAGCCTTCAGGCGGGACCAAACTACGAGCAGTACTTC. Full variable domain (remainder filled in from reference TRBV5-4 and TRBJ2-7): ETGVTQSPTHLIKTRGQQVTLRCSSQSGHNTVSWYQQALGQGPQFIFQYYREEENGRGNFPPRFSGLQFPNYSSELNVNALELDDSALYLCASSLQAGPNYEQYFGPGTRLTVT.

The chain couples TRBV28 to TRBJ1-1; tentative D call: TRBD1 (5 bases). The germline V gene has CDR1 MDHEN and CDR2 SYDVKM. This CDR3 has 13 residues. V lost 2 bases and J 3 bases, leaving 7 bases between the germline ends. This CDR3 is CASSLPGDTEAFF. The CDR3 DNA sequence: TGTGCCAGCAGTTTACCGGGGGACACTGAAGCTTTCTTT.

The chain recombines TRBV5-6 with TRBJ1-2, with D possibly being TRBD1 (5 bases). This CDR3 comprises 14 residues. Trimming removed 2 bases at V and 4 bases at J, with 12 bases between. The germline CDR1 and CDR2 sequences are SGHDT and YYEEEE. The CDR3 DNA reads as TGTGCCAGCAGCTTCCAGGGCTTTGGCTATGGCTACACCTTC. Translating gives CASSFQGFGYGYTF. Full variable domain (missing parts from reference TRBV5-6 and TRBJ1-2): DAGVTQSPTHLIKTRGQQVTLRCSPKSGHDTVSWYQQALGQGPQFIFQYYEEEERQRGNFPDRFSGHQFPNYSSELNVNALLLGDSALYLCASSFQGFGYGYTFGSGTRLTVV.

There are a few counts of this clone. The chain's CDR3 is CASSPGETEAFF. The CDR3 coding sequence is TGTGCCAGCAGCCCAGGGGAGACTGAAGCTTTCTTT. This chain uses TRBV5-6 with TRBJ1-1, with D possibly being TRBD1 (6 bases). From germline, CDR1 is SGHDT and CDR2 YYEEEE. The CDR3 runs to 12 residues. Between the trimmed V and J ends, which lost 4 bases and 5 bases, there was a span of 9 bases. The variable domain in full, completed from reference TRBV5-6 and TRBJ1-1, reads DAGVTQSPTHLIKTRGQQVTLRCSPKSGHDTVSWYQQALGQGPQFIFQYYEEEERQRGNFPDRFSGHQFPNYSSELNVNALLLGDSALYLCASSPGETEAFFGQGTRLTVV.

Here the CDR3 reads CASSVWQGHNQPQHF. The CDR3, as DNA: TGTGCCAGCAGCGTATGGCAGGGACACAATCAGCCCCAGCATTTT. The chain has TRBV9 and TRBJ1-5; D perhaps matches TRBD1 (6 bases). This CDR3 is built from 15 residues. The germline V gene has CDR1 SGDLS and CDR2 YYNGEE. The V end lost 1 base, the J end lost 3 bases, and 11 bases lay between the germline ends.

The chain is built from TRBV11-1 and TRBJ2-1; 8 bases match TRBD2. CDR1 and CDR2 (germline): SGHAT, FQDESV (reference sequence). Germline trimming cut 1 base from V and 6 bases from J; bases unmatched to any gene: 5. The CDR3 length is 15 residues. In DNA, the CDR3 is TGTGCCAGCAGCTTAGACGGGAGGGCCGGCAATGAGCAGTTCTTC. As protein: CASSLDGRAGNEQFF.

The sample holds a few counts of this clone. The V and J genes are TRBV6-6 and TRBJ1-6; TRBD1 might be the D (5 bases). The V end was cut by 6 bases, the J end by 12 bases, with 12 bases between. This CDR3 is built from 12 residues. Germline lookup yields CDR1 MNHNY and CDR2 SVGAGI (reference sequence). The CDR3 nucleotides read TGTGCCAGCAGCCTTCAGGGTGAACCCCTCCACTTT. This encodes CASSLQGEPLHF.

The chain employs TRBV6-5 and TRBJ2-5, with D possibly matching TRBD1 (5 bases). V was pared by 5 bases and J by 0 bases, with 7 bases between. CDR3 length: 13 residues. CDR1 and CDR2 (germline): MNHEY, SVGAGI. The CDR3 DNA is TGTGCCAGCAGTCGACAGTACCAAGAGACCCAGTACTTC. This encodes CASSRQYQETQYF.

The chain is built from TRBV3-1 (or the pseudogene TRBV3-2) and TRBJ2-7, with D perhaps TRBD2 (5 bases). CDR1 is LGHDT and CDR2 is YNNKEL in the germline V gene (reference sequence). Between the trimmed V and J ends, which lost 5 bases and 3 bases, there was a span of 17 bases. This CDR3 comprises 15 residues. The CDR3 is CASSSLGAPIYEQYF. The CDR3 nucleotides read TGTGCCAGCAGCTCTCTGGGAGCCCCAATCTACGAGCAGTACTTC.

The V and J genes are TRBV7-2 and TRBJ1-4, with a possible D match to TRBD1 (6 bases). V lost 3 bases, J lost 5 bases, and 13 bases lay in between. This CDR3 contains 15 residues. Germline V gene data show CDR1 as SGHTA and CDR2 as FQGNSA. Here the CDR3 DNA reads TGTGCCAGCAGCTTCAGGGGCTACCACAATGAAAAACTGTTTTTT. It codes for CASSFRGYHNEKLFF. Together with reference TRBV7-2 and TRBJ1-4, the CDR3 gives the full variable domain: GAGVSQSPSNKVTEKGKDVELRCDPISGHTALYWYRQSLGQGLEFLIYFQGNSAPDKSGLPSDRFSAERTGGSVSTLTIQRTQQEDSAVYLCASSFRGYHNEKLFFGSGTQLSVL.

The J gene is TRBJ1-5, the V gene TRBV7-8, with a tentative D call TRBD1 (5 bases). This CDR3 contains 13 residues. The V end lost 0 bases, the J end lost 7 bases, and 7 bases lay between the germline ends. Germline CDR1 is SGHVS and CDR2 is FQNEAQ. The CDR3 nucleotides are TGTGCCAGCAGCTTAGCGGGGGGGCAGCCCCAGCATTTT. It encodes CASSLAGGQPQHF.

This clone turned up a few times. The chain employs TRBV29-1 and TRBJ1-1; D is undetermined. V lost 2 bases, J lost 1 base, and 11 bases lay in between. CDR1 SQVTM and CDR2 ANQGSEA come from the germline V gene. This CDR3 spans 14 amino acids. CDR3 protein: CSVEPGMRNTEAFF. CDR3 bases: TGCAGCGTTGAACCTGGTATGAGGAACACTGAAGCTTTCTTT.

This chain connects TRBV24-1 to TRBJ2-2; 12 bases are a match to TRBD2. The CDR3 totals 16 residues. CDR1 is KGHDR and CDR2 is SFDVKD in the germline V gene. V lost 6 bases, J lost 1 base, and 2 bases stayed unmatched. The CDR3 DNA is TGTGCCACCAGTCGGACTAGCGGGAAGAACACCGGGGAGCTGTTTTTT. Translated, it gives CATSRTSGKNTGELFF.

The CDR3 loop is CASKGTGRNQPQHF. In DNA form, the CDR3 reads TGTGCCAGCAAAGGGACAGGGAGGAATCAGCCCCAGCATTTT. J is TRBJ1-5 and V is TRBV27; TRBD1 aligns across 9 bases. Germline V gene sequence: CDR1 MNHEY, CDR2 SMNVEV (reference sequence). Trimming removed 7 bases from V and 4 bases from J; junction bases left unmatched: 5. The CDR3 runs to 14 residues.

This clone was found a few times. This chain joins TRBV28 and TRBJ1-3; 7 bases align to TRBD1. Germline V gene data show CDR1 as MDHEN and CDR2 as SYDVKM. The CDR3 is 13 residues long. After removal of 5 bases from V and 4 bases from J, the junction contained 2 bases not matched to a gene. The CDR3 here is CASSETGGNTIYF. In DNA form, the CDR3 reads TGTGCCAGCAGTGAGACAGGGGGAAACACCATATATTTT.

This chain connects TRBV4-1 to TRBJ2-7, with TRBD1 as a possible D gene (6 bases). The CDR3 length is 15 residues. Looked up from germline, CDR1 is MGHRA and CDR2 is YSYEKL. Trimming cost V 0 bases and J 4 bases, with 13 bases left between them. The CDR3 sequence: CASSQDPRTEYEQYF. The CDR3 nucleotides are TGCGCCAGCAGCCAAGATCCCCGGACAGAATACGAGCAGTACTTC.

The chain couples TRBV5-6 to TRBJ1-1, with 8 bases lining up with TRBD1. J gave up 3 bases and V 4 bases, and 5 bases lay outside the gene matches. This CDR3 region has 14 residues. The germline gives CDR1 SGHDT, CDR2 YYEEEE. The CDR3 bases are TGTGCCAGCAGCCTCAGGGGGCTCGACACTGAAGCTTTCTTT. Translation: CASSLRGLDTEAFF.

The CDR3 reads CASSHAGGSYEQYF. CDR3 DNA: TGTGCCAGCAGCCACGCGGGAGGCTCCTACGAGCAGTACTTC. This chain connects TRBV3-1 (or the pseudogene TRBV3-2) to TRBJ2-7; TRBD2 matches 8 bases. V lost 3 bases, J lost 0 bases, and 1 base stayed unmatched. The CDR3 runs 14 residues. Germline CDR1 LGHDT, CDR2 YNNKEL (reference sequence).

Here the CDR3 reads CASSYSLAGANEQFF. In nucleotides, the CDR3 is TGTGCCAGCAGTTACTCTCTAGCGGGAGCCAATGAGCAGTTCTTC. The chain links TRBV6-5 to TRBJ2-1, with TRBD2 matching over 10 bases. The CDR3 totals 15 residues. Germline V lookup: CDR1 MNHEY, CDR2 SVGAGI. With 0 bases clipped from V and 6 bases from J, the junction kept 2 bases outside the gene matches.

Only one count was recorded for this clone. The chain is built from TRBV4-1 and TRBJ2-3; 8 bases line up with TRBD2. The CDR3 loop spans 16 amino acids. V shed 2 bases and J 6 bases; nucleotides not matched to a gene: 10. Germline-derived CDR1 and CDR2 are MGHRA and YSYEKL. DNA of the CDR3: TGCGCCAGCAGCCAACGCGACGGGAGGGCCAGGGATACGCAGTATTTT. Translated: CASSQRDGRARDTQYF.